The subject of this entry is one TCR beta chain. Using RNA template, CDR3s of TCR alpha and beta were amplified with iRepertoire arm-PCR. Via MiXCR, TCRdb re-called the multiplex PCR reads, giving one row per CDR3 protein. This table holds some 150,000 distinct CDR3 sequences, more than 35% found once. These data originate in a study of glioma-infiltrating T cells. V was pared by 0 bases and J by 6 bases, with 11 bases between. The CDR3 runs to 14 residues. Looked up from germline, CDR1 is LGHNA and CDR2 is YSLEER. The origin of this receptor is a human donor with low-grade glioma or glioblastoma, undergoing nonglioma brain surgery, or in good health (not recorded which). The chain joins TRBV4-3 to TRBJ1-1; no reliable D call. The sequencing input was glioma tissue, nonneoplastic brain tissue, or PBMCs (not recorded which). CDR3: CASSQETWSPEAFF. The CDR3 nucleotides read TGCGCCAGCAGCCAAGAGACGTGGAGCCCTGAAGCTTTCTTT.